This T cell receptor (beta chain) was captured in a study of lymphopenia after photon versus proton radiotherapy (dated by TCRdb to the late 2010s). With regard to the full study: The study compared the immunological effects of photon versus proton radiation therapy in patients with gastrointestinal tumors who developed high-grade lymphopenia. The cohort included about 18 patients with gastrointestinal tumors who developed lymphopenia after receiving either photon or proton therapy. The goal of the study was to characterize the differences between the two radiation modalities in how they affect the immune system. Overall study outcomes, separate from this receptor: Across the cohort, among patients who died, a greater drop in TCR diversity after the nadir was inversely correlated with overall survival time. After the lymphocyte count nadir, repertoires from photon-treated patients showed oligoclonal expansion, particularly of CD8+ Temra cells, and this expansion drove the decline in diversity. Relative stability during treatment was observed in proton-treated patients, whereas loss of naive T cells and TCR diversity and gain of effector/memory populations were observed in photon-treated patients. The survival association was assessed only in patients who died, and better survival with proton therapy was presented by the authors as a possibility rather than a demonstrated result.

The CDR3 sequence holds 17 residues, the cysteine and phenylalanine included. This entry keeps only the CDR3 DNA: 51 bases, framed from base 1. The germline V gene (reference sequence) provides CDR1 LNHDA and CDR2 SQIVND. V drops 3 bases and J drops 7 bases, leaving 22 bases in between. With respect to this clone: Which antigen it targets is not known. It has no much larger one-base neighbor in the sample; base qualities were not kept.

Library creation used the immunoSEQ multiplex PCR assay. Deep sequencing of rearranged TCR beta loci, alongside multiparametric flow cytometry, was used to profile T cell repertoires. The table was pulled from immuneACCESS by TCRdb, which kept in-frame rearrangements only. Such tables lose some clones; where checked, under half of the loss comes from unresolved V genes, and the rest has no known cause. The sample table records fewer than 35,000 clones; roughly 90% of these occur just once. The top ten clones comprise 6.8% of the sample. The specimen was peripheral blood, collected from a patient treated with photon-based radiotherapy. The V gene is TRBV19 and the J gene is TRBJ1-5; a tentative D match to TRBD1 spans 6 bases. The clonotype comes from a woman between 50 and 59 years old with pancreatic cancer. The sequenced DNA is TGTGCCAGTAGTATTGAAAAGACAGGCTCATGGAAACAGCCCCAGCATTTT. Its translation reads: CASSIEKTGSWKQPQHF.